Listed here are 16 T cell receptor beta chains from one sample, sequenced in a study of blood T cells in healthy people across ages. PCR was performed a second time for 7 to 11 cycles using a sample-barcoded 5' primer and a J-beta primer mix. Each CDR3 protein gets one entry after TCRdb re-called the 5' RACE reads with MiXCR. The top ten clones hold 15% to 17% of a sample with roughly 650,000 distinct CDR3 sequences, approximately 30% of them seen once. Sequencing input: blood. These receptors were collected from a woman older than 75 in good health.

This clonotype appeared many times. The chain couples TRBV24-1 to TRBJ2-7, with 8 bases identical to TRBD1. This CDR3 has 15 residues. In germline, CDR1 is KGHDR, CDR2 SFDVKD. The junction had 5 bases not matched to a gene; V was cut back by 2 bases and J by 3 bases. This CDR3 reads CATSDSPGGIYEQYF. The DNA of the CDR3 is TGTGCCACCAGTGATTCCCCAGGGGGCATCTACGAGCAGTACTTC.

A note on this clonotype: A much more abundant neighbour one base away suggests this may be a read error. The rearrangement links TRBV5-4 to TRBJ2-1; TRBD2 matches at 9 bases. CDR3 length: 15 amino acids. CDR1 is SGHNT, CDR2 YYREEE, per germline (reference sequence). The CDR3 nucleotides are TGTACCAGCAGCTATGGGACTAGCTCCCATTCTGAGCAGTTCTTC. Translation: CTSSYGTSSHSEQFF.

This sequence joins TRBV5-1 and TRBJ2-2; D call uncertain. CDR3 length: 14 amino acids. Germline values: CDR1 SGHRS, CDR2 YFSETQ. V lost 0 bases to trimming and J lost 7 bases, with 10 bases between them. CDR3 amino acids: CASSLAVTIGELFF. Here the CDR3 DNA reads TGCGCCAGCAGCTTGGCCGTGACGATCGGGGAGCTGTTTTTT.

J is TRBJ2-3 and V is TRBV20-1; TRBD1 aligns across 7 bases. The CDR3 has 16 residues. The germline CDR1 and CDR2 sequences are DFQATT and SNEGSKA (reference sequence). The trim removed 0 bases at V and 2 bases at J, leaving 8 bases unmatched. The CDR3 spells CSARDRRGGDTDTQYF. The CDR3 nucleotides read TGCAGTGCTAGAGATCGTAGAGGGGGCGACACAGATACGCAGTATTTT.

In this sample, this clonotype turned up many times. The genes are TRBV3-1 and TRBJ2-1; no definite D call. The CDR3 covers 14 residues. V was shortened by 3 bases and J by 5 bases, with 11 bases between the two germline ends. Germline CDR1 is LGHDT and CDR2 is YNNKEL (reference sequence). The DNA of the CDR3 is TGTGCCAGCAGCCAGTCGAGGACCCACAATGAGCAGTTCTTC. It specifies CASSQSRTHNEQFF.

This clonotype was counted ten times or more. The chain recombines TRBV12-3 or TRBV12-4 with TRBJ1-2, with TRBD1 identical over 11 bases. The CDR3 runs 14 residues. V shed 6 bases, J shed 7 bases, and the junction held 7 bases outside the gene matches. CDR3 region: CASSRDRGKFGYTF. The CDR3 region has the DNA TGTGCCAGCAGCCGGGACAGGGGGAAATTTGGCTACACCTTC.

This clonotype was counted ten times or more. The chain uses TRBV20-1 and TRBJ1-5, with D possibly matching TRBD1 (6 bases). The V gene's germline CDR1 is DFQATT and CDR2 SNEGSKA (reference sequence). The CDR3 runs 14 residues. The ends were cut back, 4 bases at V and 2 bases at J, with 12 bases in the middle. The CDR3 loop reads CSATFNRGNQPQHF. CDR3 nucleotides: TGCAGTGCTACCTTTAACAGGGGCAATCAGCCCCAGCATTTT.

The chain carries TRBV6-6 and TRBJ1-5, with D perhaps TRBD1 (5 bases). Trimming cost V 5 bases and J 2 bases, with 16 bases left between them. CDR3 length: 16 amino acids. Germline V gene sequence: CDR1 MNHNY, CDR2 SVGAGI (reference sequence). CDR3 region: CASSTLGPGGNQPQHF. The CDR3 DNA reads as TGTGCCAGCAGTACCTTGGGACCCGGTGGCAATCAGCCCCAGCATTTT.

The table lists this clonotype with many counts. The chain couples TRBV18 to TRBJ2-3, with unresolved D. Between the trimmed V and J ends, which lost 4 bases and 6 bases, there was a span of 17 bases. CDR1 KGHSH and CDR2 LQKENI come from the germline V gene. The CDR3 loop spans 15 amino acids. The CDR3 coding sequence is TGTGCCAGCTCACGTTTAGGTTCCCAGGTGGATACGCAGTATTTT. Amino acids: CASSRLGSQVDTQYF.

This clonotype was seen at least ten times. The V gene is TRBV6-6, the J gene TRBJ2-7; 10 bases are shared with TRBD1. The junction had 7 bases not matched to a gene; V was cut back by 6 bases and J by 2 bases. The CDR3 extends over 15 amino acids. Germline V gene data show CDR1 as MNHNY and CDR2 as SVGAGI (reference sequence). The CDR3 region is CASRRAGTGAYEQYF. CDR3 nucleotide sequence: TGTGCCAGCAGACGAGCCGGGACAGGGGCCTACGAGCAGTACTTC.

This clonotype was seen at least ten times. CDR3 DNA: TGCAGTGCTAGCGATTTAACCGGGACTAGCGGCCCCGTAGAGACCCAGTACTTC. Its protein product is CSASDLTGTSGPVETQYF. This rearrangement joins TRBV20-1 to TRBJ2-5, with 11 bases identical to TRBD2. The CDR3 length is 18 residues. The germline CDR1 and CDR2 sequences are DFQATT and SNEGSKA (reference sequence). V lost 3 bases, J lost 4 bases, and 16 bases stayed unmatched.

In its sample, this clonotype was seen many times. For the CDR3, the DNA is TGCAGCGTCTCACCTTGGGACGGGGGGGGAACAGATACGCAGTATTTT. Its protein is CSVSPWDGGGTDTQYF. The chain is built from TRBV29-1 and TRBJ2-3, with 8 bases lining up with TRBD2. V shed 6 bases and J 3 bases; nucleotides not matched to a gene: 14. CDR1 and CDR2 (germline): SQVTM, ANQGSEA. The CDR3 totals 16 residues.

This clonotype was counted at least ten times. The CDR3 DNA is TGTGCCAGCAGCCAAGAGCAGGGACAGGTCTACGAGCAGTACTTC. It translates to CASSQEQGQVYEQYF. V and J are TRBV4-2 and TRBJ2-7; 8 bases agree with TRBD1. Germline V gives CDR1 LGHNA, CDR2 YNFKEQ. V gave up 0 bases and J gave up 3 bases; unmatched junction bases: 4. This CDR3 is built from 15 residues.

The genes are TRBV7-2 and TRBJ2-3, with D perhaps TRBD2 (5 bases). In germline, CDR1 is SGHTA, CDR2 FQGNSA. The CDR3 runs 11 residues. Trimming stripped 4 bases from V and 8 bases from J, with 7 bases between. CDR3 DNA: TGTGCCAGCAGCTACGGAGGTACGCAGTATTTT. This codes for CASSYGGTQYF. Full variable domain (remainder filled in from reference TRBV7-2 and TRBJ2-3): GAGVSQSPSNKVTEKGKDVELRCDPISGHTALYWYRQSLGQGLEFLIYFQGNSAPDKSGLPSDRFSAERTGGSVSTLTIQRTQQEDSAVYLCASSYGGTQYFGPGTRLTVL.

There are many counts of this clonotype. The chain joins TRBV7-2 to TRBJ2-7; possible D gene TRBD2, 5 bases. The V end lost 4 bases, the J end lost 7 bases, and 23 bases lay between the germline ends. Germline CDR1 is SGHTA and CDR2 is FQGNSA. CDR3 length: 16 amino acids. The CDR3 here is CASSSGLSTFLREQYF. The DNA for the CDR3 is TGTGCCAGCAGCTCTGGACTGTCGACGTTTCTGAGGGAGCAGTACTTC.

This clonotype was seen many times. The chain carries TRBV24-1 and TRBJ2-5, with 8 bases matching TRBD1. The CDR3 totals 16 residues. CDR1 KGHDR and CDR2 SFDVKD come from the germline V gene. The V segment lost 4 bases and the J segment 4 bases; nucleotides outside the gene matches: 10. CDR3 residues: CATSDPTGEGLETQYF. The CDR3 bases are TGTGCCACCAGTGACCCGACAGGGGAAGGTTTAGAGACCCAGTACTTC.